This TCR beta chain was recorded in a study of B cell selection in AIRE deficiency. General study results and limits: TCRbeta-only data showed 30% to 40% of shared healthy Treg sequences in healthy Tconv.

CD4+CD127+ cells were sorted as the conventional CD4 T cells. Per the original data handling: Patients' conventional T cells yielded about 100,000 distinct TCRbeta sequences; donors' about 1.3x10^5. Assay: immunoSEQ multiplex PCR; the TCRdb copy retains only in-frame clones and omits some. The V and J calls and clone size are taken from that table; D and trimming were inferred from the DNA. The sample contains about 23,000 clones, around 97% of which appear only once. As concerns this clone: The antigen is unknown.

The source is a human donor with AIRE deficiency. Specimen: conventional CD4+ T cells sorted from PBMCs.

The CDR3 region is CASSSGTSVSGEQYF. In nucleotides, the CDR3 is TGTGCCAGCAGTTCCGGGACTAGCGTCTCTGGCGAGCAGTACTTC. The V call is TRBV27, the J call TRBJ2-7, with 10 bases lining up with TRBD2. CDR3 size: 15 residues. After removal of 4 bases from V and 6 bases from J, the junction contained 9 bases not matched to a gene. The V gene's germline CDR1 is MNHEY and CDR2 SMNVEV (reference sequence).